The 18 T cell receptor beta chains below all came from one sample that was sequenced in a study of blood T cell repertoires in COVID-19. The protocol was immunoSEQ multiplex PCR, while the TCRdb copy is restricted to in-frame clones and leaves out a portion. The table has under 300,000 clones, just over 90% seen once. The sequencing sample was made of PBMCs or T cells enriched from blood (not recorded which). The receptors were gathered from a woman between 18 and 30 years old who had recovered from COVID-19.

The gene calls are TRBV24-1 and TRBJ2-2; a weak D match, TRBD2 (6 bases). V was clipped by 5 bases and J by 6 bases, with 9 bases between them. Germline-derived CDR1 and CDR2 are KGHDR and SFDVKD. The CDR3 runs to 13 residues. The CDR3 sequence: CATSGRGPGELFF. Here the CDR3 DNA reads TGTGCCACCAGTGGGAGGGGCCCCGGGGAGCTGTTTTTT.

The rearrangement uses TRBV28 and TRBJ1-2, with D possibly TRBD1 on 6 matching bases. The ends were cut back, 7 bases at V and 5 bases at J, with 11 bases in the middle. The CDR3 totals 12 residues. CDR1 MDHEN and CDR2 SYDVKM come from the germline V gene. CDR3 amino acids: CASNRAGYGYTF. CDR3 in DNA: TGTGCCAGCAACAGGGCTGGATATGGCTACACCTTC.

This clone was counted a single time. The CDR3 DNA reads TGTGCCAGCCAGAAGGCCGGACACGGCAATCAGCCCCAGCATTTT. Amino acids: CASQKAGHGNQPQHF. This chain uses TRBV28 with TRBJ1-5; tentatively, D is TRBD1 (5 bases). The V gene lost 8 bases and the J gene lost 2 bases, with 16 bases spanning the gap. Germline values: CDR1 MDHEN, CDR2 SYDVKM. The CDR3 runs to 15 residues.

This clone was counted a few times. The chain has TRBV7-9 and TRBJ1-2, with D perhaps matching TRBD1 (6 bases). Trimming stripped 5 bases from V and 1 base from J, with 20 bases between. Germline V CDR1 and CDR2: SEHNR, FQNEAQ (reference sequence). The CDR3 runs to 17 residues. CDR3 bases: TGTGCCAGCAGCGTTAACCTCGGACAGACCTTTAACTATGGCTACACCTTC. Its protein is CASSVNLGQTFNYGYTF.

The CDR3 loop reads CASSSPAGVYYYEQYF. CDR3 nucleotides: TGTGCCAGCTCCTCTCCTGCAGGGGTTTATTACTACGAGCAGTACTTC. The chain employs TRBV28 and TRBJ2-7; a possible D gene is TRBD1 (6 bases). The CDR3 is made up of 16 amino acids. Per the germline V gene, CDR1 is MDHEN and CDR2 is SYDVKM. V gave up 8 bases and J gave up 3 bases, with 23 bases separating them.

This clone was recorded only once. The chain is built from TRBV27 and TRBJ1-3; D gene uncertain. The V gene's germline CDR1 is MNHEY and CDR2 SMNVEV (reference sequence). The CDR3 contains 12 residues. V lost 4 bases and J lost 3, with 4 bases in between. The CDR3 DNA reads TGTGCCAGCAGTTCGGGTGGAAACACCATATATTTT. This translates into CASSSGGNTIYF.

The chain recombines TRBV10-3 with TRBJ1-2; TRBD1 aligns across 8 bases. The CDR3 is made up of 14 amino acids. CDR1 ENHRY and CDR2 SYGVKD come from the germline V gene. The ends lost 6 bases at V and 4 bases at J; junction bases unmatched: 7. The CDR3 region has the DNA TGTGCCATCAGGATTGACAGGGGCCTCTATGGCTACACCTTC. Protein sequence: CAIRIDRGLYGYTF.

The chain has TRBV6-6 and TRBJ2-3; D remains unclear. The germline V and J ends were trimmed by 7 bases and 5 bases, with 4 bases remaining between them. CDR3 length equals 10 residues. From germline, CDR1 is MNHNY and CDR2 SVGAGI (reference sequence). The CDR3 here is CASTGDTQYF. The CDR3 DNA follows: TGTGCCAGCACGGGAGATACGCAGTATTTT.

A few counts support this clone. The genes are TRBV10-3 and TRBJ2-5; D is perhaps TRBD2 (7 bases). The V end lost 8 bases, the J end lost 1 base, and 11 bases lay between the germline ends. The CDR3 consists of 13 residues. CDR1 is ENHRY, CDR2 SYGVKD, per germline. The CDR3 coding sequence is TGTGCCATCGGGGAGGGGGGCCAAGAGACCCAGTACTTC. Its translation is CAIGEGGQETQYF.

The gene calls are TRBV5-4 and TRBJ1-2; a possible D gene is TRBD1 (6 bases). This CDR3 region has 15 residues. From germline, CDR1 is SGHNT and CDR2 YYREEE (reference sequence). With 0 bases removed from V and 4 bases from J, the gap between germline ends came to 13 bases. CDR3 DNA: TGTGCCAGCAGCTTGGCCATGGGGGCAGGCTATGGCTACACCTTC. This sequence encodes CASSLAMGAGYGYTF.

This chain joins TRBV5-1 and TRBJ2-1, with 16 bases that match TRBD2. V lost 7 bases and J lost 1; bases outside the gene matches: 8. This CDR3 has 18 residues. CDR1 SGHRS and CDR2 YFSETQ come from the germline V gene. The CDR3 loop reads CASRPGLAGGPSYNEQFF. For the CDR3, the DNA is TGCGCCAGCCGCCCGGGACTAGCGGGAGGGCCATCCTACAATGAGCAGTTCTTC.

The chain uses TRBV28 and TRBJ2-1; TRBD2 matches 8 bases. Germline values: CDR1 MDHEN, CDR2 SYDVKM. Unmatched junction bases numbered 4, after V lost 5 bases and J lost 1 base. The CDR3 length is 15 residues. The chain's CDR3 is CASSPVAGSYNEQFF. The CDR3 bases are TGTGCCAGCAGTCCTGTAGCGGGATCCTACAATGAGCAGTTCTTC.

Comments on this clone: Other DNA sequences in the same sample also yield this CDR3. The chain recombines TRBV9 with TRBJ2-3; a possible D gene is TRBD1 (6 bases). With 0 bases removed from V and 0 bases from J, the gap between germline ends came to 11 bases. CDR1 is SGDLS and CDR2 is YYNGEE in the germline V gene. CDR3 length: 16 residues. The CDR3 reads CASSVGGRVSTDTQYF. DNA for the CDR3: TGTGCCAGCAGCGTAGGGGGGCGGGTTAGCACAGATACGCAGTATTTT. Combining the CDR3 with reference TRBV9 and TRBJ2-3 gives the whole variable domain DSGVTQTPKHLITATGQRVTLRCSPRSGDLSVYWYQQSLDQGLQFLIQYYNGEERAKGNILERFSAQQFPDLHSELNLSSLELGDSALYFCASSVGGRVSTDTQYFGPGTRLTVL.

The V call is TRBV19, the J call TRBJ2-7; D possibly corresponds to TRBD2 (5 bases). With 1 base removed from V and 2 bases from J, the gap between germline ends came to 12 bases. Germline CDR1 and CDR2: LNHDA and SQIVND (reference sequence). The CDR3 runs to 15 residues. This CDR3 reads CASSIVKSGAYEQYF. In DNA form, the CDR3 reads TGTGCCAGTAGTATAGTTAAAAGCGGAGCCTACGAGCAGTACTTC.

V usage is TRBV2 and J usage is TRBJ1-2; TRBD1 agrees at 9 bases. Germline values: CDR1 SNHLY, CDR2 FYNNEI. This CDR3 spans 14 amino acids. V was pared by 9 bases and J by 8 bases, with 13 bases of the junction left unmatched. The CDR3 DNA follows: TGTGCCAGTCAGACAGGGGGAACTCTTGGGGGCTACACCTTC. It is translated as CASQTGGTLGGYTF.

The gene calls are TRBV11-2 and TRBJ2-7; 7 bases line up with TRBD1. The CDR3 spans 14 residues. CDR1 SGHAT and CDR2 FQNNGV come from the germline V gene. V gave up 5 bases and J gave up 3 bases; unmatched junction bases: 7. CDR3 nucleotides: TGTGCCAGCAGCCCCGGGACAGACCTCTACGAGCAGTACTTC. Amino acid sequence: CASSPGTDLYEQYF.

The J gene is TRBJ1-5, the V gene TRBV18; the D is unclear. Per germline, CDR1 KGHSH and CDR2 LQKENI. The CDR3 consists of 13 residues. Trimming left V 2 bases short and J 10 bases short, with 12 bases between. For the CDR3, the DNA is TGTGCCAGCTCACCATTACAGAACCAACCCCAGCATTTT. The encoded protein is CASSPLQNQPQHF.

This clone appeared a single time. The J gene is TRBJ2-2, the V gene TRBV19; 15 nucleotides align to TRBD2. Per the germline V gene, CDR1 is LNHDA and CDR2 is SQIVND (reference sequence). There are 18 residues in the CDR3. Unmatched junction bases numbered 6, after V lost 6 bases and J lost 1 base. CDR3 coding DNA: TGTGCCAGTAGGGAACGGACTAGCGGGAGGGAGAACACCGGGGAGCTGTTTTTT. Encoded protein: CASRERTSGRENTGELFF. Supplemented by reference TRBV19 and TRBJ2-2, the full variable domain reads DGGITQSPKYLFRKEGQNVTLSCEQNLNHDAMYWYRQDPGQGLRLIYYSQIVNDFQKGDIAEGYSVSREKKESFPLTVTSAQKNPTAFYLCASRERTSGRENTGELFFGEGSRLTVL.